What follows describes a single T cell receptor (beta chain). Its antigen is currently not known. Per-base quality was not reported, and no clone a single base away is much larger than it. Each collaborating institution followed its own protocols to collect whole blood in K2EDTA tubes. For TCRbeta analysis, collaborators shipped samples in one of three forms: frozen whole blood, isolated PBMCs, or DNA extracted from either of those sample types. TCRbeta CDR3 regions were amplified from genomic DNA using the immunoSEQ Assay, a bias-controlled multiplex PCR. On the authors' methods: The number of nucleated cells in each sample was estimated from the amplification of reference gene primers within the assay. To quantify the absolute abundance of each unique TCRbeta CDR3 rearrangement, sequence reads were collapsed and filtered. Productive Simpson clonality was computed per sample as the square root of Simpson's diversity index over productive rearrangements. TCRdb limited this immuneACCESS table to in-frame rearrangements with V and J called. A share of clones is missing; checked studies link under half to unresolved V genes, and the rest is unexplained. V, J and clone size derive from that table, while D and trimming were established from the DNA sequence. This sample lists 300,000 or so clones; 85% were detected once. Less than 4.5% of the sample is held by the ten biggest clonotypes.

These data come from a study of blood T cell repertoires in COVID-19 (dated by TCRdb to about 2020). Regarding the research as a whole: Samples covering the acute and convalescent phases of COVID-19 were provided by collaborators in the United States, Italy and Spain. The repertoires were made available in a free public database intended to serve as a resource for research on the immune response to SARS-CoV-2. Subjects who had been exposed to COVID-19, were actively infected with it, or had recovered from it provided the deeply sampled blood TCRbeta repertoires that made up the dataset. The sample metadata nearly always contained a de-identified subject ID, COVID-19 status, age in years and sex. The material from the prospective study consisted of cDNA or gDNA derived from T cells, B-cell-depleted T cells, or PBMCs. Samples were obtained from the ongoing ImmuneRACE study (first 160 participants) and from over a thousand subjects provided by 6 global collaborators. Where available, HLA class I and class II types were taken from metadata supplied by the sample provider and were not determined by assay-based typing.

The paper's findings and limits, for the study overall: Clinical and demographic metadata were provided uncurated, with the amount varying by source and participant.

The germline V gene supplies CDR1 MDHEN and CDR2 SYDVKM. V and J lose 3 bases and 4 bases, and a span of 15 bases separates them. There are 15 amino acids in the CDR3, from cysteine to phenylalanine inclusive. This entry keeps only the CDR3 DNA: 45 bases, framed from base 1. The source of this sequence is a woman aged 45-65 years with active or convalescent COVID-19. Recombination linked TRBV28 to TRBJ1-2, with the D gene too uncertain to name. The specimen sequenced was peripheral blood. The DNA sequence follows: TGTGCCAGCAGTTTTGGGTTACTAGGCCCCTATGGCTACACCTTC. Its product reads: CASSFGLLGPYGYTF.